A selection of T cell receptor beta chains follows, all from one sample in a study of cytomegalovirus exposure and HLA in healthy donors. Sequenced by immunoSEQ multiplex PCR; TCRdb stores in-frame clones only, minus some. The sample records roughly 170,000 clones, around 79% being singletons. Sequencing was performed on PBMCs. These TCRs come from a female donor in good health and CMV-seronegative. Each CDR3 is given with its conserved first and last residue. D genes are given only for firm matches. Some rows mark clone size as missing; the rest say once, few, many or name a class of expanded clone.

TGTGCCAGTAGACCTAGCGACCGCTACGAGCAGTACTTC,CASRPSDRYEQYF,NA,TRBJ2-7,TRBV19,NA
TGTGCCAGCAGTTTGGGTCAGGGCCCCTACGAGCAGTACTTC,CASSLGQGPYEQYF,few,TRBJ2-7,TRBV6-5,NA
TGTGCCAGCGGACTGGGTGGGCCTAACTATGGCTACACCTTC,CASGLGGPNYGYTF,NA,TRBJ1-2,TRBV28,NA
TGTGCCAGCACTATAACAGGGGGCGACTACGAGCAGTACTTC,CASTITGGDYEQYF,NA,TRBJ2-7,TRBV28,TRBD1
TGTGCCAGCAGCTTGCCCGCGGGGGATACGCAGTATTTT,CASSLPAGDTQYF,NA,TRBJ2-3,TRBV5-6,NA
TGTGCCAGCAGTCCAATGGGACAGGGAAACTATGGCTACACCTTC,CASSPMGQGNYGYTF,NA,TRBJ1-2,TRBV6-6,TRBD1
TGTGCCTGGAAGGACAGGAGCTCCTACAATGAGCAGTTCTTC,CAWKDRSSYNEQFF,NA,TRBJ2-1,TRBV30,TRBD1
TGTGCCAGCATCCTGGACAGGGATTATGGCTACACCTTC,CASILDRDYGYTF,once,TRBJ1-2,TRBV2,TRBD1
TGTGCCAGCGGGAGAGCGGGCGGGGAGCTGTTTTTT,CASGRAGGELFF,NA,TRBJ2-2,TRBV6-5,NA
TGCGCCAGCAGCTTGGTGCCGGGACAGGGGGAGACCCAGTACTTC,CASSLVPGQGETQYF,few,TRBJ2-5,TRBV5-1,TRBD1
TGTGCCAGCAGCCTTTCTACTAGCGCCACAGATACGCAGTATTTT,CASSLSTSATDTQYF,few,TRBJ2-3,TRBV4-2,TRBD2
TGTGCCACCAGCAGACCAGGGGATACTGAAAAACTGTTTTTT,CATSRPGDTEKLFF,NA,TRBJ1-4,TRBV15,NA
TGTGCCAGCAGCAGGGACAGGGTTAGTCAGCAGTACTTC,CASSRDRVSQQYF,NA,TRBJ2-7,TRBV28,TRBD1
TGTGCCAGCAGCCGTCGCCGCGCCTCCACAGAGAGCGGCGAGCAGTACTTC,CASSRRRASTESGEQYF,once,TRBJ2-7,TRBV7-2,NA
TGTGCCAGCAGCTTAGGGACTAGCGGGAGGGAGCAGTACTTC,CASSLGTSGREQYF,NA,TRBJ2-7,TRBV7-2,TRBD2
TGTGCCAGCAGCCAAGGAAGGCTCCTAGCGGGGGCCCTCAATGAGCAGTTCTTC,CASSQGRLLAGALNEQFF,NA,TRBJ2-1,TRBV14,TRBD2
TGCGCCAGCAGCCAACAGGGACAGCTAGAAAAACTGTTTTTT,CASSQQGQLEKLFF,few,TRBJ1-4,TRBV4-3,TRBD1
TGTGCCAGCAGCTGGGGACAGGGGTTGGACTATGGCTACACCTTC,CASSWGQGLDYGYTF,NA,TRBJ1-2,TRBV7-8,TRBD1
TGTGCCAGCAGCTTAGCGGACAGGGAGGCTTTCTTT,CASSLADREAFF,few,TRBJ1-1,TRBV11-2,TRBD1
TGTGCCAGCAGCCCTAGTATGTGGGACGAGCAGTACTTC,CASSPSMWDEQYF,NA,TRBJ2-7,TRBV7-8,NA
TGTGCCACCAGCAGGGCTAGCACAGATACGCAGTATTTT,CATSRASTDTQYF,few,TRBJ2-3,TRBV15,NA
TGTGCCAGCAACGCACCGGGACAGGGACCCGGGGCCAACGTCCTGACTTTC,CASNAPGQGPGANVLTF,NA,TRBJ2-6,TRBV7-3,TRBD1
TGTGCCAGCAGTGTCCAGGGCTTTGGCGAGCAGTACTTC,CASSVQGFGEQYF,NA,TRBJ2-7,TRBV2,NA
TGCGCCAGCAGCCAAGATAGTCGGTCAGGGCTCTATGGCTACACCTTC,CASSQDSRSGLYGYTF,NA,TRBJ1-2,TRBV4-3,NA
TGTGCCAGCAGCTTGGCTGGGAGCTCTGGAAACACCATATATTTT,CASSLAGSSGNTIYF,NA,TRBJ1-3,TRBV5-8,NA
TGTGCCAGCAGCGACGCTAGCGGGAGCACAGATACGCAGTATTTT,CASSDASGSTDTQYF,NA,TRBJ2-3,TRBV9,TRBD2
TGTGCCAGCAGCTCCTGGACTAAGCGAAACAATGAGCAGTTCTTC,CASSSWTKRNNEQFF,NA,TRBJ2-1,TRBV7-9,NA
TGTGCCAGCTCACCATGGGCTGACAGCACCGGGGAGCTGTTTTTT,CASSPWADSTGELFF,NA,TRBJ2-2,TRBV18,NA
TGTGCCAGCAGCGGCGGACAGGTTTCGGATTCACCCCTCCACTTT,CASSGGQVSDSPLHF,NA,TRBJ1-6,TRBV9,TRBD1
TGTGCCAGCAGCCCCTTGGGGGCGGTTGAAAAACTGTTTTTT,CASSPLGAVEKLFF,NA,TRBJ1-4,TRBV7-4,NA
TGTGCCAGCAGCTCCGGGACAGGGGGCTCGTACAATGAGCAGTTCTTC,CASSSGTGGSYNEQFF,NA,TRBJ2-1,TRBV7-9,TRBD1
TGTGCCAGCAGCCGACGGACACCTCGCTACGAGCAGTACTTC,CASSRRTPRYEQYF,once,TRBJ2-7,TRBV7-2,NA
TGTGCCTGGAGTGTAGGCGGGGGCTCCTACGAGCAGTACTTC,CAWSVGGGSYEQYF,NA,TRBJ2-7,TRBV30,TRBD2
TGCGCCAGCAGCCAAGATCTGTCCGGGGGGTCGACTACCGGGGAGCTGTTTTTT,CASSQDLSGGSTTGELFF,few,TRBJ2-2,TRBV4-3,TRBD2
TGCAGCGTTAACAGGGGGGGCACTGAAGCTTTCTTT,CSVNRGGTEAFF,NA,TRBJ1-1,TRBV29-1,TRBD1
TGTGCCAGCGGAGTGGCGCCCTACGAGCAGTACTTC,CASGVAPYEQYF,NA,TRBJ2-7,TRBV6-5,NA
TGTGCCAGCAGCGCCGAGGGGGCGCGGAATGAGCAGTTCTTC,CASSAEGARNEQFF,NA,TRBJ2-1,TRBV6-5,TRBD1
TGTGCCAGCAGCCCAGGGGGCGGGAGCAATGAGCAGTTCTTC,CASSPGGGSNEQFF,NA,TRBJ2-1,TRBV7-2,NA
TGTGCCAGCAGTCGCCTCCGGGACTGGTATAGCAATGAGCAGTTCTTC,CASSRLRDWYSNEQFF,NA,TRBJ2-1,TRBV28,NA
TGTGCCAGTAGTATTAGAGGACAGGGGACCACTGAAGCTTTCTTT,CASSIRGQGTTEAFF,NA,TRBJ1-1,TRBV19,TRBD1
TGTGCCAGCAGCCTCGGTACAGGGGGAAACACCGGGGAGCTGTTTTTT,CASSLGTGGNTGELFF,NA,TRBJ2-2,TRBV28,TRBD1
TGTGCCAGTAGTTCCCGACAGGGCGGTAGGGAACTGTTTTTT,CASSSRQGGRELFF,NA,TRBJ1-4,TRBV19,TRBD1
TGTGCCAGCAGCTTAGGACTAGCGGGAGTTGAGGAGTACTTC,CASSLGLAGVEEYF,NA,TRBJ2-7,TRBV7-2,TRBD2
TGTGCCAGCAGGGGACAGGGGACAGGCGCTGAAGCTTTCTTT,CASRGQGTGAEAFF,NA,TRBJ1-1,TRBV7-9,TRBD1